This TCR beta chain comes out of a study of CD8 T cells in Susac syndrome. An amount of RNA that ranged from about 0.45 to 1 ug was reverse transcribed with random hexamers. TCRdb redid the calling of the immunoSEQ multiplex PCR reads with MiXCR, one entry per CDR3 protein. This sample carries 250,000 to 300,000 distinct CDR3 sequences, around 89% of them seen once, and the ten largest clones take 0.18%. V lost 2 bases to trimming and J lost 7 bases, with 9 bases between them. Per germline, CDR1 MNHEY and CDR2 SMNVEV (reference sequence). The CDR3 contains 13 residues. This sequence was found in a human donor with multiple sclerosis. The source material was CD8+ T cells from PBMCs. This chain uses TRBV27 with TRBJ2-1; possibly TRBD2 for D (5 bases). This CDR3 reads CASSLGLINEQFF. The CDR3 nucleotides are TGTGCCAGCAGTTTAGGACTGATAAATGAGCAGTTCTTC.